This TCR beta chain was sequenced for a study of long-term antiretroviral therapy in people with HIV. Notes on this clone: Its target is unknown.

CDR1 and CDR2 from the germline V gene are SGHRS and YFSETQ. The CDR3 contains 14 residues. The V end lost 4 bases, the J end lost 7 bases, and 17 bases lay between the germline ends. Study-wide results and caveats: HIV repertoires spanned narrower CDR3 length ranges than controls. Sampling of blood ran from about 2003 to 2017, and older ART regimens were possibly in use.

Investigators performed immunoSEQ version v3.0 at survey level. What sequencing targeted per sample was about 35,000-50,000 T-cell genomes. Clones were sequenced by immunoSEQ multiplex PCR, and TCRdb holds only the in-frame ones, with some missing. The profile shows about 7,100 clones, approximately 73% of them singletons. The V call is TRBV5-1, the J call TRBJ1-2; D remains ambiguous. The sequences come from unsorted PBMCs, collected 0.2 years after starting antiretroviral therapy. The receptor's source is a man aged 40-55 years with HIV. The CDR3 DNA reads as TGCGCCAGCAGCCCGGCCCTGGCGGAGAGTGGCTACACCTTC. Amino acid sequence: CASSPALAESGYTF.